The 8 T cell receptor beta chains presented below share a single source sample, sequenced in a study of HIV-infected children after antiretroviral therapy interruption. The TCR library was built from RNA with a 3' RACE protocol and unique molecular identifiers. TCRdb called the 3' RACE reads again in MiXCR, with one record for every CDR3 protein. The table shows more than 75,000 distinct CDR3 sequences, with about 7% occurring only once. Described treatment: PENTA 11 planned treatment interruption arm or continuous ART arm. The sequencing used CD45RA+ CD4+ T cells from PBMCs, pooled from several time points, collected from a donor given antiretroviral therapy, either interrupted or continuous. Stated subset: naive CD4+ CD45RA+ CD45RO- T cells. The receptors shown here come from a pool of human donors with HIV.

This clonotype was detected many times. The rearrangement uses TRBV20-1 and TRBJ1-1; TRBD1 aligns across 9 bases. J gave up 7 bases and V 0 bases, and 6 bases lay outside the gene matches. The germline gives CDR1 DFQATT, CDR2 SNEGSKA (reference sequence). The CDR3 consists of 14 residues. The CDR3 DNA reads as TGCAGTGCTAGAGAACTACAGGGGGCCGGTGAAGCTTTCTTT. This encodes CSARELQGAGEAFF.

The rearrangement uses TRBV5-8 and TRBJ1-6; no clear D gene. The V end was cut by 0 bases, the J end by 4 bases, with 5 bases between. CDR1 is SGHTS, CDR2 YDEGEE, per germline. CDR3 length: 14 amino acids. The CDR3 sequence is CASSLAGYNSPLHF. The CDR3, as DNA: TGTGCCAGCAGCTTGGCCGGGTATAATTCACCCCTCCACTTT.

The CDR3 here is CASSQLTSGVEETQYF. The CDR3 nucleotides are TGCGCCAGCAGCCAATTGACTAGCGGGGTGGAAGAGACCCAGTACTTC. The V and J genes are TRBV5-1 and TRBJ2-5; the match to TRBD2 covers 11 bases. The CDR3 has 16 amino acids. V shed 4 bases, J shed 3 bases, and the junction held 8 bases outside the gene matches. The germline CDR1 and CDR2 sequences are SGHRS and YFSETQ.

This chain connects TRBV6-2 or TRBV6-3 to TRBJ2-7, with 10 bases matching TRBD1. CDR1 and CDR2 (germline): MNHEY, SVGEGT. The CDR3 sequence is 15 residues long. V lost 2 bases and J lost 6; bases outside the gene matches: 7. CDR3 protein: CASSYPGTGASEQYF. In DNA form, the CDR3 reads TGTGCCAGCAGTTACCCAGGGACAGGGGCCTCCGAGCAGTACTTC.

The table lists this clonotype with many counts. The chain combines TRBV5-1 with TRBJ2-3; 7 bases fit TRBD2. The CDR3 runs 13 residues. CDR1 and CDR2 (germline): SGHRS, YFSETQ. After removal of 3 bases from V and 4 bases from J, the junction contained 2 bases not matched to a gene. CDR3 DNA: TGCGCCAGCAGCTGGGGAGGGGCAGATACGCAGTATTTT. Translation gives CASSWGGADTQYF.

This clonotype was recorded many times. The V call is TRBV5-1, the J call TRBJ2-7, with a tentative D call TRBD1 (6 bases). The germline V gene encodes CDR1 SGHRS and CDR2 YFSETQ. The ends were cut back, 0 bases at V and 5 bases at J, with 12 bases in the middle. The CDR3 loop spans 14 amino acids. The CDR3 region has the DNA TGCGCCAGCAGCTTGGAACAGGGCAGGGACGAGCAGTACTTC. This sequence encodes CASSLEQGRDEQYF. Full variable domain (outside the CDR3, taken from reference TRBV5-1 and TRBJ2-7): KAGVTQTPRYLIKTRGQQVTLSCSPISGHRSVSWYQQTPGQGLQFLFEYFSETQRNKGNFPGRFSGRQFSNSRSEMNVSTLELGDSALYLCASSLEQGRDEQYFGPGTRLTVT.

This clonotype was counted many times. This rearrangement joins TRBV7-9 to TRBJ1-6; D call uncertain. V dropped 7 bases and J dropped 0 bases, with 19 bases sitting between them. This CDR3 is built from 18 residues. The germline V gene encodes CDR1 SEHNR and CDR2 FQNEAQ (reference sequence). CDR3 residues: CASTSGTAGSSYNSPLHF. The DNA of the CDR3 is TGTGCCAGCACGTCCGGTACAGCTGGAAGCTCCTATAATTCACCCCTCCACTTT.

This clonotype was seen only a few times. CDR3 DNA: TGCGCCAGCAGCAAGACAGATGGGACAGGGAACTATGGCTACACCTTC. It encodes CASSKTDGTGNYGYTF. The chain links TRBV5-1 to TRBJ1-2; 9 positions match TRBD1. The CDR3 length is 16 residues. V shed 4 bases, J shed 2 bases, and the junction held 9 bases outside the gene matches. CDR1 and CDR2 (germline): SGHRS, YFSETQ.